This entry lists 18 T cell receptor beta chains sequenced from one sample in a study of shared T cell receptors in the human thymus. Libraries were prepared by immunoSEQ multiplex PCR; TCRdb keeps only in-frame clonotypes and omits some of them. The table records some 400,000 clones, 95% of them present only once. Sequencing was performed on thymocytes. The origin of the receptors is a human donor.

The J gene is TRBJ1-1, the V gene TRBV4-3; 9 bases fit TRBD1. Germline CDR1 and CDR2: LGHNA and YSLEER. The CDR3 is 16 residues long. Losses at the gene ends were 1 base for V and 3 bases for J; bases not matched to a gene: 6. DNA of the CDR3: TGCGCCAGCAGCCAAGGGGGAGGACAGGGGTACACTGAAGCTTTCTTT. Encoded protein: CASSQGGGQGYTEAFF.

The rearrangement joins TRBV4-1 to TRBJ2-7; tentatively, D is TRBD1 (6 bases). The CDR3 extends over 15 amino acids. Trimming left V 0 bases short and J 3 bases short, with 12 bases between. Germline V lookup: CDR1 MGHRA, CDR2 YSYEKL. Written as DNA, the CDR3 is TGCGCCAGCAGCCAAGAGGGGGCAACCATCTACGAGCAGTACTTC. Translation: CASSQEGATIYEQYF.

The genes are TRBV29-1 and TRBJ2-7; perhaps TRBD1 as D (5 bases). The V gene lost 4 bases and the J gene lost 9 bases, with 16 bases spanning the gap. The CDR3 is 12 amino acids. CDR1 and CDR2 from the germline V gene are SQVTM and ANQGSEA. The CDR3 DNA is TGCAGCGTTGGGACCAGGGCCCTGGGGCAGTACTTC. Its translation is CSVGTRALGQYF.

J is TRBJ1-5 and V is TRBV9; D unclear. The germline V and J ends were trimmed by 0 bases and 0 bases, with 7 bases remaining between them. Germline lookup yields CDR1 SGDLS and CDR2 YYNGEE. This CDR3 spans 15 amino acids. The CDR3 spells CASSVGLYSNQPQHF. The CDR3 region has the DNA TGTGCCAGCAGCGTAGGGCTGTATAGCAATCAGCCCCAGCATTTT.

CDR3 in DNA: TGTGCCAGCAGCACCCTTGACGGGCCCCAGCATTTT. This encodes CASSTLDGPQHF. J is TRBJ1-5 and V is TRBV6-1; D unresolved. The germline gives CDR1 MNHNS, CDR2 SASEGT. V was shortened by 6 bases and J by 9 bases, with 12 bases between the two germline ends. This CDR3 has 12 amino acids.

The rearrangement uses TRBV9 and TRBJ2-3, with 12 positions matching TRBD2. The CDR3 spans 16 residues. Germline V gene data show CDR1 as SGDLS and CDR2 as YYNGEE. V shed 4 bases and J 5 bases; nucleotides not matched to a gene: 8. The CDR3 bases are TGTGCCAGCAGCCCCCCTAGCGGGAGGGAGGGAGATACGCAGTATTTT. Its translation: CASSPPSGREGDTQYF.

J is TRBJ2-6 and V is TRBV4-3; possibly TRBD1 or TRBD2 for D (5 bases each). Germline CDR1 LGHNA, CDR2 YSLEER. Trimming removed 4 bases from V and 0 bases from J, with 19 bases in between. The CDR3 length is 19 residues. The CDR3 loop is CASSPRDRAGSSGANVLTF. DNA for the CDR3: TGCGCCAGCAGCCCCCGGGACCGGGCGGGTAGCTCTGGGGCCAACGTCCTGACTTTC.

This CDR3 reads CASRGAGGRYQETQYF. The CDR3 nucleotides read TGTGCCAGCAGGGGCGCGGGAGGGCGGTACCAAGAGACCCAGTACTTC. The genes are TRBV6-6 and TRBJ2-5, with 9 bases lining up with TRBD2. The CDR3 contains 16 residues. The ends lost 6 bases at V and 0 bases at J; junction bases unmatched: 8. From germline, CDR1 is MNHNY and CDR2 SVGAGI (reference sequence).

The chain uses TRBV5-4 and TRBJ1-2; D gene uncertain. The CDR3 spans 12 residues. The germline V and J ends were trimmed by 4 bases and 14 bases, with 18 bases remaining between them. Germline CDR1 SGHNT, CDR2 YYREEE (reference sequence). The CDR3 region is CASSLVTEVGTF. Written as DNA, the CDR3 is TGTGCCAGCAGCCTGGTCACAGAGGTTGGTACCTTC.

The rearrangement uses TRBV5-4 and TRBJ1-1, with 9 bases fitting TRBD1. CDR3 size: 17 residues. V shed 0 bases, J shed 1 base, and the junction held 7 bases outside the gene matches. The germline V gene encodes CDR1 SGHNT and CDR2 YYREEE (reference sequence). The CDR3 protein is CASSLVGQGWKNTEAFF. The CDR3 DNA sequence: TGTGCCAGCAGCTTGGTGGGACAGGGATGGAAGAACACTGAAGCTTTCTTT.

The rearrangement joins TRBV28 to TRBJ2-2; D not certain. CDR1 and CDR2 (germline): MDHEN, SYDVKM. The CDR3 extends over 16 amino acids. V was cut by 6 bases and J by 0 bases, with 14 bases left in between. For the CDR3, the DNA is TGTGCCAGCAGCCCGGTACCGATTACGAACACCGGGGAGCTGTTTTTT. Translating it yields CASSPVPITNTGELFF.

This chain joins TRBV11-1 and TRBJ2-1, with D tentatively TRBD1 or TRBD2 (5 bases each). The CDR3 is made up of 17 amino acids. Germline V gene sequence: CDR1 SGHAT, CDR2 FQDESV (reference sequence). Trimming removed 2 bases from V and 6 bases from J, with 20 bases in between. CDR3 sequence (DNA): TGTGCCAGCAGCTTATACCCCGGACTGACGGGGACCAATGAGCAGTTCTTC. Translation gives CASSLYPGLTGTNEQFF.

This chain connects TRBV11-2 to TRBJ1-2; no reliable D call. The CDR3 consists of 19 residues. Germline assignment: CDR1 SGHAT and CDR2 FQNNGV. Trimming stripped 2 bases from V and 4 bases from J, with 26 bases between. This CDR3 is CASSLTAASSPVNSYGYTF. The CDR3 DNA is TGTGCCAGCAGCTTAACGGCGGCCTCCTCCCCCGTCAACTCCTATGGCTACACCTTC.

This rearrangement joins TRBV7-9 to TRBJ2-2; perhaps D is TRBD1 or TRBD2 (7 bases each). V was clipped by 6 bases and J by 7 bases, with 15 bases between them. The CDR3 length is 14 residues. The germline V gene encodes CDR1 SEHNR and CDR2 FQNEAQ (reference sequence). The CDR3 nucleotides read TGTGCCAGCAGTACAGGGGAGCGGGGCGGGGAGCTGTTTTTT. This translates into CASSTGERGGELFF. Filled out from reference TRBV7-9 and TRBJ2-2, the complete variable domain reads DTGVSQNPRHKITKRGQNVTFRCDPISEHNRLYWYRQTLGQGPEFLTYFQNEAQLEKSRLLSDRFSAERPKGSFSTLEIQRTEQGDSAMYLCASSTGERGGELFFGEGSRLTVL.

This sequence joins TRBV4-2 and TRBJ2-7, with 11 bases that match TRBD2. Germline lookup yields CDR1 LGHNA and CDR2 YNFKEQ. The CDR3 length is 19 residues. Trimming at V came to 0 bases and at J to 0 bases, leaving 10 bases not matched to a gene. The DNA of the CDR3 is TGTGCCAGCAGCCAAGATTTGGGACTAGCGGCCTTGAGCTCCTACGAGCAGTACTTC. It codes for CASSQDLGLAALSSYEQYF.

The chain joins TRBV19 to TRBJ2-7, with 7 bases aligning to TRBD1. CDR3 length: 16 residues. In germline, CDR1 is LNHDA, CDR2 SQIVND (reference sequence). V shed 6 bases and J 2 bases; nucleotides not matched to a gene: 13. In nucleotides, the CDR3 is TGTGCCAGTAGCCCTGACAGGGAGAGGGCGGCCTACGAGCAGTACTTC. As protein: CASSPDRERAAYEQYF.

The V and J genes are TRBV28 and TRBJ2-1, with 8 bases lining up with TRBD1. This CDR3 has 15 amino acids. Germline assignment: CDR1 MDHEN and CDR2 SYDVKM. V was pared by 2 bases and J by 4 bases, with 4 bases of the junction left unmatched. The CDR3 bases are TGTGCCAGCAGTTTAGGACAGGGAGATTACAATGAGCAGTTCTTC. Amino acid sequence: CASSLGQGDYNEQFF.

The genes are TRBV27 and TRBJ2-1, with 8 bases fitting TRBD2. Losses at the gene ends were 5 bases for V and 4 bases for J; bases not matched to a gene: 10. Per the germline V gene, CDR1 is MNHEY and CDR2 is SMNVEV (reference sequence). CDR3 size: 16 residues. DNA for the CDR3: TGTGCCAGCAGTCCCTTATCGGGAGGGCGGTACAATGAGCAGTTCTTC. It encodes CASSPLSGGRYNEQFF.